This T cell receptor beta chain is from a study of identical twins. Points from the study as a whole: Zero-insertion analyses were open to partial confounding by invariant MAIT and iNKT cells.

Germline trimming cut 6 bases from V and 7 bases from J; bases unmatched to any gene: 13. Germline CDR1 reads DFQATT; CDR2 reads SNEGSKA (reference sequence). This CDR3 region has 15 residues. This clonotype was observed a handful of times. Antigen unknown. Template switching added a universal primer site, and cDNA bore unique molecular identifiers. TCRdb called the 5' RACE reads again in MiXCR, with one record for every CDR3 protein. The sample lists over 600,000 distinct CDR3 sequences; over 20% were seen once. These data also formed part of another study, on T cells expressing NK-cell markers. As that report states: It was sorted CD3+CD56-NKG2C+, CD3+CD56+NKG2C- and CD3+CD56+NKG2C+ T cells that provided the TCR beta repertoires. In a handful of donors, dominant clonotypes made up roughly 28.3-65% of CD3+CD56-NKG2C+ cells.

This clonotype was obtained from a woman aged 18-30 years in good health. The rearrangement links TRBV20-1 to TRBJ2-1, with 9 bases identical to TRBD2. Sequencing was performed on PBMCs. CDR3 DNA sequence: TGCAGTGCAACCCGCGGGACTAGCTGGGGGAATGAGCAGTTCTTC. This gives the protein CSATRGTSWGNEQFF.